The 7 T cell receptor beta chains below come from one sample, sequenced in a study of cytomegalovirus exposure and HLA in healthy donors. PCR used 60 Vbeta primers and 13 Jbeta primers. TCRdb keeps only in-frame clones here, not all; method: immunoSEQ multiplex PCR. The top ten clones hold about 11% of a sample with about 130,000 clones, 82% of them seen once. The material sequenced was PBMCs. Receptors originate from a male donor in good health and CMV-seropositive.

The table lists this clone with a count of one. V gene TRBV4-3 combines with J gene TRBJ1-1, with D unclear. The CDR3 sequence is 13 residues long. The germline CDR1 and CDR2 sequences are LGHNA and YSLEER. V dropped 2 bases and J dropped 0 bases, with 4 bases sitting between them. This chain's CDR3 is CASSQTMNTEAFF. In nucleotides, the CDR3 is TGCGCCAGCAGCCAAACAATGAACACTGAAGCTTTCTTT.

This clone has just one count. The CDR3: CAISEGDRGGSPLHF. CDR3 coding DNA: TGTGCCATCAGTGAGGGGGACAGGGGAGGCTCACCCCTCCACTTT. The chain combines TRBV10-3 with TRBJ1-6; 10 nucleotides align to TRBD1. The germline V gene encodes CDR1 ENHRY and CDR2 SYGVKD. The CDR3 covers 15 residues. After removal of 2 bases from V and 10 bases from J, the junction contained 5 bases not matched to a gene.

This chain uses TRBV5-1 with TRBJ2-7; D not resolved. Germline V gives CDR1 SGHRS, CDR2 YFSETQ. The CDR3 has 15 amino acids. The V and J ends lost 4 bases and 0 bases respectively, with 14 bases between them. The CDR3 bases are TGCGCCAGCAGCCCGGAGTCTGGAAGCTCCTACGAGCAGTACTTC. Translated: CASSPESGSSYEQYF.

This chain links TRBV6-1 with TRBJ2-7; TRBD1 aligns across 8 bases. The trim removed 1 base at V and 4 bases at J, leaving 12 bases unmatched. This CDR3 is 17 amino acids long. Per the germline V gene, CDR1 is MNHNS and CDR2 is SASEGT. The CDR3 nucleotides read TGTGCCAGCAGTGAAGAGGGGTGGGCAGGGGGCTTTTACGAGCAGTACTTC. Translated, it gives CASSEEGWAGGFYEQYF.

This clone was recorded once. The rearrangement links TRBV7-2 to TRBJ2-7, with 7 bases identical to TRBD2. The CDR3 has 15 amino acids. Unmatched junction bases numbered 8, after V lost 4 bases and J lost 2 bases. Germline V gene sequence: CDR1 SGHTA, CDR2 FQGNSA. This chain's CDR3 is CASSSPGTTTYEQYF. DNA for the CDR3: TGTGCCAGCAGCTCACCCGGGACTACGACCTACGAGCAGTACTTC.

The V call is TRBV9, the J call TRBJ2-3; 15 bases are a match to TRBD2. Germline CDR1 is SGDLS and CDR2 is YYNGEE. After removal of 3 bases from V and 0 bases from J, the junction contained 14 bases not matched to a gene. CDR3 length: 21 residues. Here the CDR3 reads CASSERPGLAGGLVSTDTQYF. The CDR3 DNA reads TGTGCCAGCAGCGAGAGACCGGGACTAGCGGGAGGTCTTGTTAGCACAGATACGCAGTATTTT.

There are a few counts of this clone. The V and J genes are TRBV7-9 and TRBJ2-7; D perhaps matches TRBD2 (6 bases). V lost 5 bases and J lost 3, with 17 bases in between. Germline CDR1 SEHNR, CDR2 FQNEAQ (reference sequence). The CDR3 runs 15 residues. The CDR3 nucleotides are TGTGCCAGCAGCCCCACGACTGAGGGACTCTACGAGCAGTACTTC. This gives the protein CASSPTTEGLYEQYF.